This T cell receptor (beta chain) was sequenced for a study of beta chain features in type 1 diabetes (dated by TCRdb to the late 2010s). For the wider study: No differences in mean age, gender distribution, total cell number or subset yield were found between patients and healthy donors. A total of 100 million to 110 million sorted cells were examined across all samples, and a strong correlation was observed between cell number per subset and RNA yield. The study compared TCRB repertoires of sorted circulating CD4+ T cell subsets between recently diagnosed type 1 diabetes patients and matched healthy donors. Whereas all 30 or so donors provided naive and central memory subsets, regulatory and stem cell-like memory subsets were isolated from just 8 patients and roughly 8 healthy donors.

Each donor gave one peripheral blood draw, averaging roughly 120 mL, which was collected into heparinised tubes. A BD FACSAria II was used to sort naive, central memory, regulatory and stem cell-like memory CD4+ T cells with a panel that included CD45RO, CCR7, CD25, CD127, CD95 and CD27. A purity above 98% was achieved for all sorted populations. PBMCs were isolated right away by Lymphoprep density gradient centrifugation and were stained directly, without culture. So that batch effects would be minimized, each experiment stained and sorted samples in pairs, pairing one healthy donor with one patient. The germline V gene gives CDR1 as SGHTA and CDR2 as FQGNSA. V is cut by 5 bases and J by 5 bases, and the space between the germline ends is 18 bases. The CDR3 sequence holds 15 residues, the cysteine and phenylalanine included. Left in the record is the CDR3 DNA by itself, 45 bases read in frame from the first base.

Overall study outcomes, separate from this receptor: Fewer insertions and more nucleotide deletions at VDJ recombination sites were observed in patients with type 1 diabetes, implying thymic rearrangement abnormalities. Type 1 diabetes patients showed a moderate but significant shortening of TCRB CDR3 length in all four CD4+ subsets. Only small numbers of individuals were included in the HLA sub-analyses, which left unresolved whether HLA type had any influence on TCRB rearrangement. Sequencing cDNA rather than genomic DNA could over-represent highly expressing activated cells, although activation and CD3 levels did not differ between groups. PCR may preferentially amplify shorter templates, but because patient and control samples were amplified and corrected together, any resulting skew would affect both groups equally. Naive, central memory and regulatory TCRB repertoires appeared to be more alike among patients than among healthy donors.

There are a few counts of this clone. The antigen it binds to is not known. One base away there is no much larger clone; base qualities are not given. The entire amount of isolated RNA was reverse transcribed using the High Capacity cDNA Reverse Transcription Kit, so the sequenced TCRB transcripts were expressed ones. Naive, central memory and regulatory T cell samples underwent deep immunoSEQ sequencing, averaging about 3.5 million total reads per sample. Sorted cells were lysed in RLT buffer, and RNA was extracted using DNase-treated RNeasy Micro or Mini kits according to cell number. Each cell subset was processed separately to prevent cross-contamination, with patient and healthy donor samples processed together. Using the immunoSEQ multiplex PCR, TCRB sequences were amplified from cDNA into 87-bp fragments spanning the CDR3 region. Amplicons were sequenced on the Illumina HiSeq platform. The paper's processing steps were these. Synthetic template baselines were used to correct PCR bias computationally, reads within Hamming distance 2 were collapsed together, and singletons that could not be merged were discarded. Reads were aligned against IMGT to assign V, D and J genes, CDR3 length and insertions or deletions at six rearrangement sites. Clonotype counts were normalized to sorted cell number within each subset before computing true diversity and Gini coefficients with the tcR R package. The overlap coefficient, calculated on TCRB nucleotide sequences, was used to quantify repertoire sharing. As a proxy for the pre-selection repertoire, out-of-frame TCRB sequences from naive cells were analyzed. TCRdb provides this immuneACCESS table in a form limited to in-frame rearrangements. Some clones are lacking; in checked studies, under half of them reflect an unresolved V gene, and why the rest are absent is not known. V, J and clone size derive from that table, while D and trimming were established from the DNA sequence. The sample contains 230,000 or so clones, roughly 16% of them found a single time. 0.065% to 0.1% of the sample goes to the ten largest clones.

Here the chain combines TRBV7-2 and TRBJ2-5; 8 matching bases give a weak D call of TRBD2. This TCR came from a young man with type 1 diabetes. Sequencing was performed on naive CD4+ T cells from blood. Taken with the paper, the label for cell subset or site translates to: true naive CD4+ T cells. This receptor has the CDR3 CASSPRGDRLETQYF. The nucleotide sequence reads as follows: TGTGCCAGCAGCCCGCGGGGGGACAGATTGGAGACCCAGTACTTC.